Detailed here is one TCR beta chain. The data belong to a study of blood T cell repertoires in COVID-19. Study as a whole: PBMCs, B-cell-depleted T cells, or T cells were the source of the cDNA or gDNA that made up the material.

Participants came from fewer than 25 US areas, aged about 18 to 95 years. Donors were grouped by their self-reported clinical history. Symptom resolution, clearance, or two negative PCRs marked the recovered donors of Cohort 3. Clones were read by immunoSEQ multiplex PCR, and TCRdb kept only the in-frame ones, dropping some. The repertoire has under 200,000 clones, 82% of them found once; the top ten carry 11%. The germline V gene encodes CDR1 MNHEY and CDR2 SVGAGI. This CDR3 contains 12 residues. V lost 7 bases and J lost 3, with 9 bases in between. The clonotype was recovered from a man in his fifties or sixties who had recovered from COVID-19. This chain links TRBV6-5 with TRBJ1-1; D is unclear. Source material: PBMCs or T cells enriched from blood (not recorded which). The CDR3 reads CASKSRYTEAFF. CDR3 DNA: TGTGCCAGCAAGAGCCGGTACACTGAAGCTTTCTTT.